One TCR beta chain is described in this entry. The table came from immunoSEQ multiplex PCR; TCRdb's copy has only in-frame clones and leaves some out. This table has about 230,000 clones, over 80% appearing once. The sample is drawn from a study of blood T cell repertoires in COVID-19. Overall study context: T cells, B-cell-depleted T cells, or PBMCs supplied cDNA or gDNA.

Patients of the Seattle cohort, enrolled during active infection, were followed longitudinally. This receptor was identified in a young woman with COVID-19, enrolled during active disease. The sample comprised peripheral blood.

Written as DNA, the CDR3 is TGTGCCAGCAGCCAAGCGGTTACTAGCGGGTTTAGCACAGATACGCAGTATTTT. Its protein product is CASSQAVTSGFSTDTQYF. The chain is built from TRBV7-6 and TRBJ2-3; 9 bases agree with TRBD2. The V segment lost 5 bases and the J segment 0 bases; nucleotides outside the gene matches: 12. From germline, CDR1 is SGHVS and CDR2 FNYEAQ. The length of the CDR3 is 18 residues.